These 21 T cell receptor beta chains were sequenced from one sample in a study of T cells after yellow fever vaccination. TCRdb reprocessed the 5' RACE reads via MiXCR and lists one record per CDR3 protein. The sample consists of approximately 250,000 distinct CDR3 sequences, approximately 6.7% of them appearing once. The sample here was CD4+ T cells sorted from PBMCs, taken on the day of the yellow fever booster vaccination. The receptor source for this set is a man younger than 45 who received the YFV17D yellow fever vaccine.

The table lists this clonotype with a few counts. CDR3 nucleotide sequence: TGTGCCAGCAGTACAGCACAGGGGGTTGAGCAGTTCTTC. It translates to CASSTAQGVEQFF. This sequence joins TRBV12-3 or TRBV12-4 and TRBJ2-1; TRBD1 agrees at 8 bases. The length of the CDR3 is 13 residues. The V segment lost 5 bases and the J segment 9 bases; nucleotides outside the gene matches: 6.

This chain uses TRBV28 with TRBJ2-5, with D perhaps matching TRBD1 or TRBD2 (5 bases each). The CDR3 length is 14 residues. Germline V gene sequence: CDR1 MDHEN, CDR2 SYDVKM. The V end was cut by 7 bases, the J end by 2 bases, with 14 bases between. CDR3 DNA: TGTGCCAGCACTACTAGGGGAATTCAAGAGACCCAGTACTTC. Translating it yields CASTTRGIQETQYF.

The chain links TRBV10-3 to TRBJ2-2; no definite D call. Per the germline V gene, CDR1 is ENHRY and CDR2 is SYGVKD. This CDR3 contains 12 residues. V was cut by 4 bases and J by 5 bases, with 5 bases left in between. CDR3: CAISGTTGELFF. For the CDR3, the DNA is TGTGCCATCAGTGGAACGACCGGGGAGCTGTTTTTT.

The V gene is TRBV20-1, the J gene TRBJ1-1; the D is unclear. Germline V gives CDR1 DFQATT, CDR2 SNEGSKA (reference sequence). V was trimmed by 0 bases and J by 0 bases, leaving 2 bases between them. This CDR3 is built from 12 residues. In nucleotides, the CDR3 is TGCAGTGCTAGAGAGATGAACACTGAAGCTTTCTTT. This sequence encodes CSAREMNTEAFF.

This clonotype was recorded many times. The chain links TRBV7-9 to TRBJ2-7; possible D gene TRBD2, 7 bases. This CDR3 is built from 15 residues. V lost 0 bases and J lost 3, with 12 bases in between. Germline loops: CDR1 SEHNR, CDR2 FQNEAQ (reference sequence). In nucleotides, the CDR3 is TGTGCCAGCAGCTTAGCCGGGGGGCGCGTCTACGAGCAGTACTTC. Translation gives CASSLAGGRVYEQYF.

This clonotype was recorded at least ten times. CDR3 loop: CASKTSGRTHEQFF. The CDR3 DNA reads TGTGCCAGTAAAACTAGCGGGAGGACGCATGAGCAGTTCTTC. This sequence joins TRBV7-2 and TRBJ2-1, with 12 bases that match TRBD2. V was clipped by 9 bases and J by 8 bases; unmatched bases: 8. Germline CDR1 is SGHTA and CDR2 is FQGNSA. The CDR3 runs 14 residues.

This clonotype was detected a few times. This rearrangement joins TRBV6-1 to TRBJ1-2, with TRBD1 matching over 7 bases. The J segment lost 4 bases and the V segment lost 8 bases, leaving 10 bases of the junction unmatched. The CDR3 covers 14 residues. The germline CDR1 and CDR2 sequences are MNHNS and SASEGT. CDR3 loop: CASGRYGTAYGYTF. Written as DNA, the CDR3 is TGTGCCAGCGGAAGATACGGGACAGCCTATGGCTACACCTTC.

This clonotype was found many times. The rearrangement uses TRBV7-2 and TRBJ2-5; 7 nucleotides agree with TRBD2. The CDR3 runs to 12 residues. The V gene end was trimmed by 5 bases and the J gene end by 13 bases; junction bases not matched to a gene: 10. Germline CDR1 SGHTA, CDR2 FQGNSA. CDR3 sequence reads: CASSSLSGGLYF. The CDR3 DNA follows: TGTGCCAGCAGCAGCCTCTCGGGGGGTTTGTACTTC. The full variable domain, with the rest looked up from reference TRBV7-2 and TRBJ2-5, is GAGVSQSPSNKVTEKGKDVELRCDPISGHTALYWYRQSLGQGLEFLIYFQGNSAPDKSGLPSDRFSAERTGGSVSTLTIQRTQQEDSAVYLCASSSLSGGLYFGPGTRLLVL.

The J gene is TRBJ1-2, the V gene TRBV18; 9 bases are a match to TRBD1. CDR1 and CDR2 from the germline V gene are KGHSH and LQKENI. The CDR3 contains 15 residues. V gave up 0 bases and J gave up 4 bases; unmatched junction bases: 3. CDR3 coding DNA: TGTGCCAGCTCACCACCGGGACAGGGCCCCTATGGCTACACCTTC. It yields the protein CASSPPGQGPYGYTF. Using reference TRBV18 and TRBJ1-2 for the parts outside the CDR3, the full variable domain is NAGVMQNPRHLVRRRGQEARLRCSPMKGHSHVYWYRQLPEEGLKFMVYLQKENIIDESGMPKERFSAEFPKEGPSILRIQQVVRGDSAAYFCASSPPGQGPYGYTFGSGTRLTVV.

V is TRBV18 and J is TRBJ2-1; 7 nucleotides line up with TRBD1. V dropped 3 bases and J dropped 5; count of bases not matched to a gene: 4. This CDR3 is 14 amino acids long. CDR1 and CDR2 (germline): KGHSH, LQKENI. CDR3 region: CASSPGTVDNEQFF. The CDR3 coding sequence is TGTGCCAGCTCACCTGGGACAGTAGACAATGAGCAGTTCTTC.

The V and J genes are TRBV7-9 and TRBJ2-7, with a possible D match to TRBD2 (6 bases). Germline assignment: CDR1 SEHNR and CDR2 FQNEAQ (reference sequence). Trimming took off 0 bases at V and 2 bases at J, with 8 bases between the two ends. This CDR3 is 14 amino acids long. Here the CDR3 reads CASSLARETYEQYF. The CDR3, as DNA: TGTGCCAGCAGCTTAGCGCGGGAAACCTACGAGCAGTACTTC.

CDR3 in amino acids: CSALSHSRWKETQYF. The CDR3 region has the DNA TGCAGTGCCCTTTCCCACTCCCGGTGGAAAGAGACCCAGTACTTC. The chain has TRBV20-1 and TRBJ2-5; D gene unclear. V lost 6 bases to trimming and J lost 3 bases, with 20 bases between them. Germline CDR1 is DFQATT and CDR2 is SNEGSKA (reference sequence). The CDR3 is 15 amino acids.

This clonotype showed up just a few times. This rearrangement joins TRBV28 to TRBJ1-2, with D perhaps matching TRBD1 (5 bases). The germline CDR1 and CDR2 sequences are MDHEN and SYDVKM. The CDR3 has 15 residues. V was clipped by 5 bases and J by 1 base, with 14 bases between them. As DNA, the CDR3 is TGTGCCAGCAGTCTTACTGACAGCATTAACTATGGCTACACCTTC. Translation: CASSLTDSINYGYTF.

The sample holds many counts of this clonotype. This chain joins TRBV5-1 and TRBJ2-5; 9 bases are shared with TRBD1. The CDR3 has 16 residues. The germline V gene encodes CDR1 SGHRS and CDR2 YFSETQ. Trimming at V came to 4 bases and at J to 5 bases, leaving 12 bases not matched to a gene. CDR3 loop: CASSLRPNRGHETQYF. The CDR3 nucleotides read TGCGCCAGCAGCCTCAGACCCAACAGGGGGCACGAGACCCAGTACTTC.

The chain employs TRBV7-2 and TRBJ2-3, with 14 bases lining up with TRBD2. The CDR3 sequence is 16 residues long. CDR1 and CDR2 from the germline V gene are SGHTA and FQGNSA. V shed 5 bases, J shed 9 bases, and the junction held 10 bases outside the gene matches. CDR3 amino acids: CASSPGAGLAGGTQYF. The CDR3 coding sequence is TGTGCCAGCAGCCCAGGGGCCGGACTAGCGGGAGGCACGCAGTATTTT.

This clonotype was observed many times. The J gene is TRBJ2-2, the V gene TRBV2; D possibly uses TRBD1 or TRBD2 (5 bases each). The CDR3 covers 14 residues. V lost 6 bases to trimming and J lost 4 bases, with 12 bases between them. Germline CDR1 and CDR2: SNHLY and FYNNEI. CDR3 sequence: CASSRRDRTGELFF. CDR3 coding DNA: TGTGCCAGCAGCCGTCGGGACCGCACCGGGGAGCTGTTTTTT.

This clonotype showed up just a few times. The genes are TRBV18 and TRBJ2-1, with D perhaps matching TRBD2 (6 bases). Germline CDR1 reads KGHSH; CDR2 reads LQKENI. The ends were cut back, 2 bases at V and 10 bases at J, with 18 bases in the middle. The CDR3 is made up of 15 amino acids. The CDR3: CASSPGPPSGREQFF. CDR3 DNA sequence: TGTGCCAGCTCACCAGGCCCCCCGAGCGGGCGCGAGCAGTTCTTC.

This clonotype was observed a few times. The chain is built from TRBV4-3 and TRBJ2-2; D ambiguous. The V and J ends lost 2 bases and 5 bases respectively, with 6 bases between them. Looked up from germline, CDR1 is LGHNA and CDR2 is YSLEER. The CDR3 spans 13 residues. The CDR3 sequence is CASSQLVTGELFF. CDR3 nucleotide sequence: TGCGCCAGCAGCCAACTAGTAACCGGGGAGCTGTTTTTT.

This clonotype was picked up a small number of times. The chain is built from TRBV29-1 and TRBJ2-1; D possibly uses TRBD1 or TRBD2 (5 bases each). V lost 3 bases, J lost 4 bases, and 10 bases lay in between. The CDR3 totals 13 residues. In germline, CDR1 is SQVTM, CDR2 ANQGSEA. The DNA of the CDR3 is TGCAGCGTTGATCGGGGACCATACAATGAGCAGTTCTTC. Amino acids: CSVDRGPYNEQFF.

This clonotype was seen a handful of times. V usage is TRBV5-6 and J usage is TRBJ2-1; D assignment may be TRBD1 or TRBD2 (5 bases each). V shed 4 bases and J shed 4 bases, with 12 bases lying between them. Germline loops: CDR1 SGHDT, CDR2 YYEEEE. This CDR3 has 14 residues. The CDR3 protein is CASSNRDLYNEQFF. Written as DNA, the CDR3 is TGTGCCAGCAGCAACCGGGACCTGTACAATGAGCAGTTCTTC. Based on the CDR3 plus reference TRBV5-6 and TRBJ2-1, the full variable domain is DAGVTQSPTHLIKTRGQQVTLRCSPKSGHDTVSWYQQALGQGPQFIFQYYEEEERQRGNFPDRFSGHQFPNYSSELNVNALLLGDSALYLCASSNRDLYNEQFFGPGTRLTVL.

This clonotype came up many times. The chain has TRBV6-5 and TRBJ1-2; 7 bases match TRBD1. Germline V CDR1 and CDR2: MNHEY, SVGAGI. The CDR3 spans 12 residues. V was clipped by 4 bases and J by 13 bases; unmatched bases: 9. CDR3 region: CASSFGAGGITF. The CDR3 DNA is TGTGCCAGCAGTTTCGGGGCAGGGGGGATCACCTTC.